These T cell receptor beta chains were read from a single sample in a study of CD4 T cells in relation to SARS-CoV-2 and coronaviruses. Their antigens are not known. Method: immunoSEQ multiplex PCR; TCRdb's copy keeps in-frame clones and lacks some. Of 25,000 to 35,000 clones in the sample, more than 75% were seen once. Sequenced: CD4+ T cells from PBMCs, cultured in vitro. Receptors originate from a human donor in good health. Both conserved end residues are part of each CDR3. The D gene is left open where the match is weak. A row's size may be missing; if present it is once, few, many or a size class.

J gene	clone size	V gene	D gene	CDR3 protein	CDR3 DNA
TRBJ2-7	.	TRBV11-1	TRBD1	CASSPRDRGVYEQYF	TGTGCCAGCAGCCCCCGGGACAGGGGAGTCTACGAGCAGTACTTC
TRBJ2-2	.	TRBV9	.	CASSVPAFRPDTGELFF	TGTGCCAGCAGCGTACCTGCCTTCCGCCCGGACACCGGGGAGCTGTTTTTT
TRBJ2-4	few	TRBV2	.	CASSVQVLRDIQYF	TGTGCCAGCAGTGTGCAGGTCCTCCGGGACATTCAGTACTTC
TRBJ2-3	.	TRBV10-1	TRBD2	CASSEAGGDTDTQYF	TGCGCCAGCAGTGAGGCGGGGGGGGACACAGATACGCAGTATTTT
TRBJ1-2	.	TRBV11-2	.	CASSLDLNYGYTF	TGTGCCAGCAGCTTGGACCTTAACTATGGCTACACCTTC
TRBJ2-1	.	TRBV6-6	TRBD1	CASSYRTGRNEQFF	TGTGCCAGCAGTTACAGGACAGGGCGAAATGAGCAGTTCTTC
TRBJ2-3	.	TRBV3-1/TRBV3-2	.	CASSLGTVLDTQYF	TGTGCCAGCAGTCTGGGGACGGTCCTCGATACGCAGTATTTT
TRBJ1-6	few	TRBV10-2	.	CASSEEVGVNSPLHF	TGCGCCAGCAGTGAGGAGGTGGGAGTGAATTCACCCCTCCACTTT
TRBJ1-2	.	TRBV4-3	.	CASSQGGVGYGYTF	TGCGCCAGCAGCCAAGGAGGGGTCGGCTATGGCTACACCTTC
TRBJ1-2	once	TRBV7-8	.	CASSSNDGYTF	TGTGCCAGCAGCTCCAACGACGGCTACACCTTC
TRBJ2-5	once	TRBV19	TRBD1	CASSIWDRGSETQYF	TGTGCCAGTAGTATTTGGGACAGGGGTTCAGAGACCCAGTACTTC
TRBJ1-1	few	TRBV6-5	.	CASSYSAEITEAFF	TGTGCCAGCAGTTACTCCGCAGAAATAACTGAAGCTTTCTTT
TRBJ1-6	.	TRBV19	.	CAGGRGLDNSPLHF	TGTGCCGGGGGGAGAGGGCTCGATAATTCACCCCTCCACTTT